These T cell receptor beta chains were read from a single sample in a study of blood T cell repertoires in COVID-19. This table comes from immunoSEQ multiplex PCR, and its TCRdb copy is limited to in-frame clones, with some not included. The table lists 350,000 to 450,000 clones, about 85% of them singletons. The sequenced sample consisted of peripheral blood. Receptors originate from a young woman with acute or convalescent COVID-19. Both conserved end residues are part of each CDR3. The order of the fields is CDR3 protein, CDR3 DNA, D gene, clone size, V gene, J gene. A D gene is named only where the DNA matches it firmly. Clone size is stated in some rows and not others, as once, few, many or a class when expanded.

CDR3 protein: CASSLAGEAYEQYF; CDR3 DNA: TGTGCCAGCAGTTTAGCGGGAGAGGCCTACGAGCAGTACTTC; D gene: TRBD2; clone size: NA; V gene: TRBV27; J gene: TRBJ2-7
CDR3 protein: CATHPGGGNSPLHF; CDR3 DNA: TGTGCCACTCACCCGGGGGGAGGTAATTCACCCCTCCACTTT; D gene: NA; clone size: NA; V gene: TRBV19; J gene: TRBJ1-6
CDR3 protein: CASSQNPGTGSTDTQYF; CDR3 DNA: TGTGCCAGCAGCCAAAATCCCGGGACAGGGAGCACAGATACGCAGTATTTT; D gene: TRBD1; clone size: NA; V gene: TRBV3-1/TRBV3-2; J gene: TRBJ2-3
CDR3 protein: CASSIVTYNEQFF; CDR3 DNA: TGTGCCAGTAGTATTGTTACTTACAATGAGCAGTTCTTC; D gene: NA; clone size: NA; V gene: TRBV19; J gene: TRBJ2-1
CDR3 protein: CASSLEGHEAFF; CDR3 DNA: TGCGCCAGCAGCTTAGAGGGACACGAAGCTTTCTTT; D gene: NA; clone size: few; V gene: TRBV5-1; J gene: TRBJ1-1
CDR3 protein: CASSTRTGSPYNEQFF; CDR3 DNA: TGTGCCAGTAGTACCCGGACAGGATCCCCCTACAATGAGCAGTTCTTC; D gene: TRBD1; clone size: NA; V gene: TRBV19; J gene: TRBJ2-1
CDR3 protein: CAWNLGQGNQPQHF; CDR3 DNA: TGTGCCTGGAACCTGGGACAGGGGAATCAGCCCCAGCATTTT; D gene: TRBD1; clone size: once; V gene: TRBV30; J gene: TRBJ1-5
CDR3 protein: CASSLGGGWDTEAFF; CDR3 DNA: TGCGCCAGCAGCCTTGGGGGGGGCTGGGACACTGAAGCTTTCTTT; D gene: NA; clone size: NA; V gene: TRBV5-1; J gene: TRBJ1-1
CDR3 protein: CASSPTSSVSETQYF; CDR3 DNA: TGTGCCAGCAGCCCAACCTCTTCAGTTTCAGAGACCCAGTACTTC; D gene: NA; clone size: NA; V gene: TRBV6-5; J gene: TRBJ2-5
CDR3 protein: CASSLQSAGEFGYTF; CDR3 DNA: TGTGCCAGCAGCCTTCAAAGTGCGGGAGAATTCGGCTACACCTTC; D gene: NA; clone size: NA; V gene: TRBV4-2; J gene: TRBJ1-2
CDR3 protein: CARVTGGREQYF; CDR3 DNA: TGCGCCAGGGTTACAGGGGGCCGCGAGCAGTACTTC; D gene: TRBD1; clone size: NA; V gene: TRBV5-1; J gene: TRBJ2-7
CDR3 protein: CASSLGDRGDEQYF; CDR3 DNA: TGCGCCAGCAGCTTGGGGGACAGGGGGGACGAGCAGTACTTC; D gene: TRBD1; clone size: NA; V gene: TRBV5-1; J gene: TRBJ2-7
CDR3 protein: CASTFLGGQGGAGELFF; CDR3 DNA: TGTGCCAGCACTTTCCTGGGAGGTCAGGGTGGAGCCGGGGAGCTGTTTTTT; D gene: NA; clone size: NA; V gene: TRBV2; J gene: TRBJ2-2
CDR3 protein: CASKAQSSYEQYF; CDR3 DNA: TGTGCCAGTAAAGCACAGAGCTCCTACGAGCAGTACTTC; D gene: NA; clone size: NA; V gene: TRBV19; J gene: TRBJ2-7
CDR3 protein: CASSLALQETQYF; CDR3 DNA: TGTGCCAGCAGCCTAGCGCTCCAAGAGACCCAGTACTTC; D gene: NA; clone size: NA; V gene: TRBV6-5; J gene: TRBJ2-5
CDR3 protein: CASSLTSGPSETQYF; CDR3 DNA: TGTGCCAGCAGCCTGACTAGCGGGCCCTCAGAGACCCAGTACTTC; D gene: TRBD2; clone size: many; V gene: TRBV5-6; J gene: TRBJ2-5